The clone carrying this TCR beta chain came up a few times. Its antigen is still unknown. The record originates from a study of beta chain features in type 1 diabetes. Sequencing targeted expressed TCRB transcripts, as all isolated RNA had been reverse transcribed. Here immunoSEQ multiplex PCR was the method, and the copy in TCRdb shows in-frame clones only, minus some. The sample includes 200,000 to 250,000 clones, roughly 14% seen only once; the top ten take around 0.03%. Study-wide points: The similarity of naive, central memory and Treg TCRB repertoires appeared greater among patients than among healthy donors. Although PCR might favor shorter templates, it would do so equally in patients and controls.

The sequencing sample was made of naive CD4+ T cells from blood. This receptor was identified in a woman in her 40s in good health.

CDR3 DNA sequence: TGCAGTGCTAGCCGGGGTGCTGAAGCTTTCTTT. Its protein is CSASRGAEAFF. This chain joins TRBV20-1 and TRBJ1-1, with D unresolved. V was cut by 3 bases and J by 6 bases, with 8 bases left in between. The germline V gene encodes CDR1 DFQATT and CDR2 SNEGSKA (reference sequence). The CDR3 loop spans 11 amino acids.